This T cell receptor beta chain comes out of a study of T cell repertoires in cytomegalovirus infection. About the research overall: Through public TCR beta signatures, both CMV infection and matching HLA type were indicated.

V lost 8 bases, J lost 6 bases, and 20 bases lay in between. Germline CDR1 MDHEN, CDR2 SYDVKM. There are 14 residues in the CDR3. TCRdb reanalysed the reads using MiXCR and keeps one entry per CDR3 protein. The sample yields approximately 750,000 distinct CDR3 sequences, roughly a third seen once. Broader study findings: What dominated the ex vivo response were HLA-C-restricted CMV-specific TCR beta clonotypes. Using cumulative public TCR beta family frequency, the authors identified those who carried CMV together with the relevant HLA.

Note on this clonotype: Its antigen is as yet unknown.

This receptor was identified in a human donor in good health (CMV status not recorded). Some clones in this sample may be carry-over from other donors' samples. The sample consisted of PBMCs. The V gene is TRBV28, the J gene TRBJ2-7; D perhaps matches TRBD1 (5 bases). The CDR3: CASLGRGTLREQYF. In DNA, the CDR3 is TGTGCCAGCTTGGGTAGGGGCACCCTCCGCGAGCAGTACTTC.